Listed here are 21 T cell receptor beta chains from one sample, sequenced in a study of T cell responses to AZD1222 COVID-19 vaccine. Clones were read by immunoSEQ multiplex PCR, and TCRdb kept only the in-frame ones, dropping some. The sample holds about 150,000 clones, 88% seen once. The sequences come from peripheral blood, collected on day 0 of AZD1222 vaccination. The receptor source for this set is an adult in good health.

This clone came up once. J is TRBJ1-5 and V is TRBV29-1; no firm D call. This CDR3 has 14 amino acids. V was clipped by 1 base and J by 1 base, with 8 bases between them. The germline CDR1 and CDR2 sequences are SQVTM and ANQGSEA. This CDR3 is CSVEVSGSNQPQHF. The CDR3 coding sequence is TGCAGCGTTGAAGTGTCGGGAAGCAATCAGCCCCAGCATTTT.

The V and J genes are TRBV9 and TRBJ2-3; D unresolved. Germline V gene data show CDR1 as SGDLS and CDR2 as YYNGEE. This CDR3 is built from 15 residues. V dropped 2 bases and J dropped 1 base, with 11 bases sitting between them. The CDR3 DNA sequence: TGTGCCAGCAGCGTTACAGACCTGGGCACAGATACGCAGTATTTT. Its protein is CASSVTDLGTDTQYF.

The rearrangement uses TRBV3-1 (or the pseudogene TRBV3-2) and TRBJ1-6; 8 nucleotides align to TRBD1. CDR1 and CDR2 from the germline V gene are LGHDT and YNNKEL (reference sequence). CDR3 length equals 14 residues. Trimming cost V 4 bases and J 10 bases; bases outside gene matches: 6. The CDR3: CASSRLTGESPLHF. The CDR3 DNA is TGTGCCAGCAGCCGCTTGACAGGGGAATCACCCCTCCACTTT.

Here the CDR3 DNA reads TGTGCCAGCAGTTACTCGACACAGGGGGCCGGGGGCTACACCTTC. Amino acid sequence: CASSYSTQGAGGYTF. The chain couples TRBV6-2 or TRBV6-3 to TRBJ1-2; 9 bases match TRBD1. Germline CDR1 and CDR2: MNHEY and SVGEGT. Unmatched junction bases numbered 7, after V lost 0 bases and J lost 8 bases. The CDR3 sequence is 15 residues long.

The J gene is TRBJ2-3, the V gene TRBV6-5, with TRBD1 matching 7 bases. Germline V gene lookup returns CDR1 MNHEY and CDR2 SVGAGI. V shed 7 bases and J 9 bases; nucleotides not matched to a gene: 4. The CDR3 spans 11 residues. The CDR3 reads CASMTGSTQYF. CDR3 in DNA: TGTGCCAGCATGACAGGGTCGACGCAGTATTTT.

J is TRBJ1-3 and V is TRBV12-3 or TRBV12-4; no definite D call. Trimming shortened V by 3 bases and J by 4 bases, and 7 bases separated the two germline ends. The CDR3 has 13 amino acids. DNA for the CDR3: TGTGCCAGCAGTTTCAGTGAGGGAAACACCATATATTTT. It specifies CASSFSEGNTIYF.

The J gene is TRBJ2-1, the V gene TRBV7-8; TRBD2 aligns across 7 bases. Germline lookup yields CDR1 SGHVS and CDR2 FQNEAQ. The CDR3 extends over 15 amino acids. V was pared by 5 bases and J by 6 bases, with 10 bases of the junction left unmatched. This CDR3 is CASSRRDRGVNEQFF. In DNA form, the CDR3 reads TGTGCCAGCAGCCGCCGGGATCGGGGGGTCAATGAGCAGTTCTTC.

The chain employs TRBV4-3 and TRBJ2-1, with D perhaps TRBD1 (5 bases). This CDR3 comprises 11 residues. Per germline, CDR1 LGHNA and CDR2 YSLEER. The germline V and J ends were trimmed by 5 bases and 7 bases, with 6 bases remaining between them. CDR3 in DNA: TGCGCCAGCAGCAACAGGAATGAGCAGTTCTTC. It translates to CASSNRNEQFF.

This sequence joins TRBV25-1 and TRBJ1-2; TRBD1 agrees at 8 bases. Germline-derived CDR1 and CDR2 are MGHDK and SYGVNS. J lost 1 base, V lost 1 base, and 2 bases had no gene match. The CDR3 spans 15 residues. Here the CDR3 DNA reads TGTGCCAGCAGTGAATTTACAGGGGGTAACTATGGCTACACCTTC. It is translated as CASSEFTGGNYGYTF.

The genes are TRBV6-2 or TRBV6-3 and TRBJ2-3; TRBD2 matches 8 bases. Germline V gives CDR1 MNHEY, CDR2 SVGEGT. Trimming cost V 0 bases and J 4 bases; bases outside gene matches: 6. There are 16 residues in the CDR3. CDR3 protein: CASSYSGGGPPDTQYF. In nucleotides, the CDR3 is TGTGCCAGCAGTTACTCGGGCGGGGGGCCCCCAGATACGCAGTATTTT.

The chain links TRBV9 to TRBJ2-7; D possibly corresponds to TRBD2 (6 bases). The V end was cut by 4 bases, the J end by 6 bases, with 11 bases between. Germline V lookup: CDR1 SGDLS, CDR2 YYNGEE. CDR3 size: 12 residues. CDR3 nucleotide sequence: TGTGCCAGCAGCCCACGGGGGTTCGAGCAGTACTTC. It encodes CASSPRGFEQYF.

The chain uses TRBV5-1 and TRBJ2-1; 9 bases map to TRBD1. V lost 5 bases to trimming and J lost 4 bases; unmatched junction nucleotides: 7. The germline gives CDR1 SGHRS, CDR2 YFSETQ. The CDR3 totals 15 residues. DNA for the CDR3: TGCGCCAGCAGTCCACCGGGACAGGGATACAATGAGCAGTTCTTC. It is translated as CASSPPGQGYNEQFF. Full variable domain (missing parts from reference TRBV5-1 and TRBJ2-1): KAGVTQTPRYLIKTRGQQVTLSCSPISGHRSVSWYQQTPGQGLQFLFEYFSETQRNKGNFPGRFSGRQFSNSRSEMNVSTLELGDSALYLCASSPPGQGYNEQFFGPGTRLTVL.

V and J are TRBV5-4 and TRBJ2-1; D assignment may be TRBD1 or TRBD2 (7 bases each). The V gene lost 7 bases and the J gene lost 7 bases, with 18 bases spanning the gap. CDR3 length: 14 residues. Germline assignment: CDR1 SGHNT and CDR2 YYREEE (reference sequence). CDR3 coding DNA: TGTGCCAGCGCCAGGGGGGGGGCTCTGAATGAGCAGTTCTTC. It specifies CASARGGALNEQFF.

This sequence joins TRBV2 and TRBJ2-7; D perhaps matches TRBD2 (7 bases). Germline loops: CDR1 SNHLY, CDR2 FYNNEI. V was trimmed by 5 bases and J by 2 bases, leaving 25 bases between them. CDR3 length: 18 residues. The CDR3 sequence is CASSSPRRGGEDPYEQYF. The CDR3 DNA sequence: TGTGCCAGCAGTTCCCCTCGACGCGGGGGCGAAGACCCCTACGAGCAGTACTTC.

This chain connects TRBV28 to TRBJ2-1, with 7 bases aligning to TRBD1. Trimming at V came to 5 bases and at J to 2 bases, leaving 6 bases not matched to a gene. Germline V gene data show CDR1 as MDHEN and CDR2 as SYDVKM. This CDR3 comprises 15 residues. In DNA form, the CDR3 reads TGTGCCAGCAGTACAACCGGGACAGCCTACAATGAGCAGTTCTTC. Translated: CASSTTGTAYNEQFF.

This chain connects TRBV7-2 to TRBJ2-2; 7 bases are shared with TRBD1. The germline CDR1 and CDR2 sequences are SGHTA and FQGNSA. The V segment lost 5 bases and the J segment 3 bases; nucleotides outside the gene matches: 6. The length of the CDR3 is 15 residues. Here the CDR3 DNA reads TGTGCCAGCAGCACAGGACAGGCCCACACCGGGGAGCTGTTTTTT. Translating gives CASSTGQAHTGELFF. The variable domain in full, completed from reference TRBV7-2 and TRBJ2-2, reads GAGVSQSPSNKVTEKGKDVELRCDPISGHTALYWYRQSLGQGLEFLIYFQGNSAPDKSGLPSDRFSAERTGGSVSTLTIQRTQQEDSAVYLCASSTGQAHTGELFFGEGSRLTVL.

V gene TRBV10-3 combines with J gene TRBJ1-1; D perhaps matches TRBD1 (5 bases). The length of the CDR3 is 16 residues. Trimming pared 0 bases from V and 0 bases from J, leaving 11 bases between. From germline, CDR1 is ENHRY and CDR2 SYGVKD. CDR3 coding DNA: TGTGCCATCAGTGAGTCCCCCGGGACCCTGAACACTGAAGCTTTCTTT. Translation gives CAISESPGTLNTEAFF.

This sequence joins TRBV20-1 and TRBJ1-1; D uncertain. Germline V gene sequence: CDR1 DFQATT, CDR2 SNEGSKA (reference sequence). Deletions cut 3 bases from V and 7 bases from J, with 6 bases between. The CDR3 has 10 residues. The CDR3 here is CSARDFEAFF. The DNA for the CDR3 is TGCAGTGCTAGGGATTTTGAAGCTTTCTTT.

This chain connects TRBV4-2 to TRBJ2-5; 8 bases map to TRBD1. The germline CDR1 and CDR2 sequences are LGHNA and YNFKEQ. The length of the CDR3 is 15 residues. V shed 0 bases and J 3 bases; nucleotides not matched to a gene: 3. The CDR3 protein is CASSQERTGKETQYF. CDR3 DNA: TGTGCCAGCAGCCAAGAGAGGACAGGGAAAGAGACCCAGTACTTC.

This chain links TRBV14 with TRBJ2-5, with D maybe TRBD2 (5 bases). CDR3 length: 15 amino acids. Germline assignment: CDR1 SGHDN and CDR2 FVKESK. The V end lost 0 bases, the J end lost 4 bases, and 12 bases lay between the germline ends. The CDR3 sequence: CASSQELGRGETQYF. The CDR3 region has the DNA TGTGCCAGCAGCCAAGAACTTGGACGGGGAGAGACCCAGTACTTC.

The chain uses TRBV5-1 and TRBJ2-7; D possibly matches TRBD1 or TRBD2 (5 bases each). With 6 bases removed from V and 11 bases from J, the gap between germline ends came to 15 bases. Germline lookup yields CDR1 SGHRS and CDR2 YFSETQ. This CDR3 spans 11 amino acids. The CDR3: CASMGDGSKYF. For the CDR3, the DNA is TGCGCCAGCATGGGGGATGGGAGTAAGTACTTC.